The 3 T cell receptor beta chains in this list originate from one sample, sequenced in a study of T cell changes during pregnancy in multiple sclerosis. Method: immunoSEQ multiplex PCR; TCRdb's copy keeps in-frame clones and lacks some. This table has 90,000 to 130,000 clones, about 93% appearing once. Source: peripheral blood, taken in the third trimester of pregnancy. All receptors derive from a female donor with multiple sclerosis, enrolled in a pregnancy study.

The chain combines TRBV28 with TRBJ2-5; D is perhaps TRBD2 (6 bases). The CDR3 runs 16 residues. Per the germline V gene, CDR1 is MDHEN and CDR2 is SYDVKM. V was shortened by 2 bases and J by 7 bases, with 20 bases between the two germline ends. The DNA for the CDR3 is TGTGCCAGCAGTTTAATCCAGCGGAGGGACCAGAGGACCCAGTACTTC. Translating it yields CASSLIQRRDQRTQYF.

The rearrangement links TRBV28 to TRBJ1-5; possible D gene TRBD1, 6 bases. Germline lookup yields CDR1 MDHEN and CDR2 SYDVKM. The CDR3 runs to 14 residues. V shed 8 bases and J shed 3 bases, with 14 bases lying between them. The CDR3 is CASGFGQLNQPQHF. The DNA for the CDR3 is TGTGCCAGCGGATTCGGACAGCTCAATCAGCCCCAGCATTTT.

This clone was seen once. The genes are TRBV27 and TRBJ1-1, with unresolved D. This CDR3 contains 13 residues. Germline lookup yields CDR1 MNHEY and CDR2 SMNVEV (reference sequence). Between the trimmed V and J ends, which lost 5 bases and 0 bases, there was a span of 7 bases. CDR3 sequence reads: CASSEVVNTEAFF. The CDR3 region has the DNA TGTGCCAGCAGTGAGGTTGTGAACACTGAAGCTTTCTTT.